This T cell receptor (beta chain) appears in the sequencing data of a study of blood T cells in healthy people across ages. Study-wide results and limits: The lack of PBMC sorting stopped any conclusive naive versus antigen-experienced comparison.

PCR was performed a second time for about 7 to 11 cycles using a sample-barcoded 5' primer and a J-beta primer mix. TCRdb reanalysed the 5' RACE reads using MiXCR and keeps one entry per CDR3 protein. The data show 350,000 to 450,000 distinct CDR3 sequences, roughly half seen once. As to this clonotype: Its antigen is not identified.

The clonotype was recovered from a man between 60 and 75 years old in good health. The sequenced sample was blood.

The CDR3 region has the DNA TGCGCCAGCAGCTTGGGAACAGGGGGCAACTATGGCTACACCTTC. Translation: CASSLGTGGNYGYTF. The chain employs TRBV5-1 and TRBJ1-2; 9 bases agree with TRBD1. CDR1 and CDR2 (germline): SGHRS, YFSETQ. This CDR3 region has 15 residues. Trimming took 0 bases from V and 2 from J; bases not matched to a gene: 2.